This TCR beta chain was sequenced in a study of T-cell reconstitution after alpha-beta-depleted transplantation in children. CDR3 size: 14 residues. The germline gives CDR1 SGHRS, CDR2 YFSETQ. Unmatched junction bases numbered 7, after V lost 3 bases and J lost 5 bases. Preparation of the TCRbeta library was carried out with unique molecular identifiers. MiXCR, applied by TCRdb to the PCR reads, yields one record per CDR3 protein. The sample yields 210,000 or so distinct CDR3 sequences, roughly a tenth seen once. The specimen was PBMCs from the stem cell graft donor, collected from the stem cell graft. The chain uses TRBV5-1 and TRBJ2-5; 7 bases agree with TRBD2. This TCR derives from a human donor who donated a stem cell graft to a child with acute lymphoblastic leukemia. In DNA, the CDR3 is TGCGCCAGCAGCTGGGGAGTAGCGGGCGAGACCCAGTACTTC. It codes for CASSWGVAGETQYF.